Listed below are T cell receptor beta chains from one sample, sequenced in a study of blood T cell repertoires in COVID-19. Here immunoSEQ multiplex PCR was the method, and the copy in TCRdb shows in-frame clones only, minus some. This table holds about 57,000 clones, more than 90% found once. Material: peripheral blood. The source of these receptors is a man aged 55 to 70 with acute or convalescent COVID-19. Both conserved end residues are part of each CDR3. The order of the fields is V gene, CDR3 protein.

v_gene: TRBV5-1; CDR3aa: CASIDERASGRYEQYF
v_gene: TRBV4-3; CDR3aa: CASSQDGDMAGSGARNTQYF
v_gene: TRBV7-9; CDR3aa: CASSYTGGNGELFF
v_gene: TRBV19; CDR3aa: CASTLKGRGNTIYF
v_gene: TRBV11-3; CDR3aa: CASSLSGFYNEQFF
v_gene: TRBV5-5; CDR3aa: CASSLKDRGNTIYF
v_gene: TRBV7-6; CDR3aa: CASSLASGVGNEKLFF
v_gene: TRBV19; CDR3aa: CASSTPGTGGVGNQPQHF
v_gene: TRBV6-5; CDR3aa: CASSYSTTSADTQYF
v_gene: TRBV30; CDR3aa: CAWSVRGHGYTF
v_gene: TRBV4-2; CDR3aa: CASSQEGQLNNEQFF